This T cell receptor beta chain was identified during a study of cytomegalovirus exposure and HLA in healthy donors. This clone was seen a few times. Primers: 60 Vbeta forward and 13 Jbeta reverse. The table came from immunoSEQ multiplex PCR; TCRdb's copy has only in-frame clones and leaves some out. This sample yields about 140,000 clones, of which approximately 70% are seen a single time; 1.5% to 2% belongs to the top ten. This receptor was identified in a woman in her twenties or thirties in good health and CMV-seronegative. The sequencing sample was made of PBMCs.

This CDR3 is CASSLAAGLVNEQFF. The CDR3 DNA is TGTGCCAGCAGCTTAGCGGCTGGACTAGTCAATGAGCAGTTCTTC. The J gene is TRBJ2-1, the V gene TRBV7-2; 7 positions agree with TRBD2. This CDR3 is 15 amino acids long. V dropped 0 bases and J dropped 6; count of bases not matched to a gene: 5. CDR1 and CDR2 from the germline V gene are SGHTA and FQGNSA.